The 10 T cell receptor beta chains reported below all come from one sample, sequenced in a study of T cell responses to AZD1222 COVID-19 vaccine. Produced via immunoSEQ multiplex PCR; TCRdb's table is partial and in-frame only. In the table there are about 120,000 clones, roughly 88% of which are singletons. The sequencing here drew on peripheral blood, taken on day 0 of AZD1222 vaccination. The receptors stem from an adult in good health.

The V gene is TRBV5-1, the J gene TRBJ2-1; 7 bases map to TRBD1. CDR1 and CDR2 from the germline V gene are SGHRS and YFSETQ. V lost 0 bases and J lost 8; bases outside the gene matches: 8. The CDR3 covers 15 residues. The CDR3 bases are TGCGCCAGCAGCTTGGGTAGGGGGCGTTTCCATGAGCAGTTCTTC. Residues: CASSLGRGRFHEQFF.

The V call is TRBV19, the J call TRBJ1-5; TRBD1 aligns across 7 bases. V gave up 1 base and J gave up 3 bases; unmatched junction bases: 9. The CDR3 is 17 amino acids. Germline values: CDR1 LNHDA, CDR2 SQIVND (reference sequence). The CDR3 coding sequence is TGTGCCAGTAGTATAGGGTGGGGCCAGGGGGACAATCAGCCCCAGCATTTT. Residues: CASSIGWGQGDNQPQHF.

DNA for the CDR3: TGTGCCAGCAGTTCAGGCAATCAGCCCCAGCATTTT. Amino acid sequence: CASSSGNQPQHF. V is TRBV6-5 and J is TRBJ1-5; the D is unclear. V shed 4 bases and J shed 2 bases, with 3 bases lying between them. This CDR3 region has 12 residues. Germline V gene lookup returns CDR1 MNHEY and CDR2 SVGAGI.

This clone showed up just once. The chain combines TRBV29-1 with TRBJ1-2; D gene unclear. CDR1 SQVTM and CDR2 ANQGSEA come from the germline V gene. With 2 bases removed from V and 8 bases from J, the gap between germline ends came to 9 bases. The CDR3 spans 11 residues. The CDR3 loop reads CSVERGWGYTF. In DNA form, the CDR3 reads TGCAGCGTTGAACGGGGTTGGGGCTACACCTTC.

This chain links TRBV7-2 with TRBJ2-1, with TRBD1 identical over 11 bases. V gave up 3 bases and J gave up 9 bases; unmatched junction bases: 4. Germline assignment: CDR1 SGHTA and CDR2 FQGNSA. The CDR3 is 14 residues long. The CDR3 DNA is TGTGCCAGCAGCTTGGACAGGGGGCAAGGTGAGCAGTTCTTC. The encoded protein is CASSLDRGQGEQFF.

The chain employs TRBV7-2 and TRBJ2-5, with TRBD2 identical over 7 bases. The CDR3 is 16 residues long. The trim removed 5 bases at V and 4 bases at J, leaving 13 bases unmatched. CDR1 and CDR2 from the germline V gene are SGHTA and FQGNSA. CDR3 residues: CASSHHLAGEGETQYF. The CDR3 bases are TGTGCCAGCAGCCACCACCTGGCGGGAGAAGGAGAGACCCAGTACTTC.

This clone was counted only a few times. This chain uses TRBV27 with TRBJ1-4; weak D call: TRBD1 (6 bases). Trimming pared 7 bases from V and 4 bases from J, leaving 16 bases between. This CDR3 has 15 residues. Germline V gene sequence: CDR1 MNHEY, CDR2 SMNVEV (reference sequence). CDR3 protein: CASKQGRGFNEKLFF. The CDR3 coding sequence is TGTGCCAGCAAGCAGGGGAGGGGGTTTAATGAAAAACTGTTTTTT.

The J gene is TRBJ2-5, the V gene TRBV7-6; tentative D call: TRBD1 (5 bases). V lost 2 bases, J lost 7 bases, and 17 bases lay in between. Germline CDR1 is SGHVS and CDR2 is FNYEAQ. The CDR3 spans 15 residues. This chain's CDR3 is CASSLQPDSPGTQYF. DNA of the CDR3: TGTGCCAGCAGCTTACAACCTGACAGTCCAGGGACCCAGTACTTC.

The rearrangement uses TRBV29-1 and TRBJ2-1; D is undetermined. V lost 6 bases and J lost 3, with 3 bases in between. Germline-derived CDR1 and CDR2 are SQVTM and ANQGSEA. This CDR3 region has 10 residues. CDR3: CSVYYNEQFF. CDR3 sequence (DNA): TGCAGCGTGTACTACAATGAGCAGTTCTTC.

The chain employs TRBV27 and TRBJ1-1; TRBD1 aligns across 8 bases. CDR3 length: 15 residues. Per germline, CDR1 MNHEY and CDR2 SMNVEV (reference sequence). With V trimmed by 4 bases and J by 0 bases, 4 bases remained unmatched. The CDR3 DNA sequence: TGTGCCAGCAGTTCCCGGACAGGGCTGAACACTGAAGCTTTCTTT. The encoded protein is CASSSRTGLNTEAFF.